This T cell receptor beta chain was profiled in a study of T cell responses to AZD1222 COVID-19 vaccine. Whole-study results and caveats: The repertoires were collected only after the peak T cell response. A mostly white British donor set with more females was recruited, and clonal diversity was possibly underestimated. Reportedly, nearly half of unique spike TCRs recognized epitopes outside B.1.351/B.1.1.7 mutations.

Pooled together were second doses at about 4 or about 12 weeks. The CDR3 sequence is 18 residues long. The germline V gene has CDR1 LGHDT and CDR2 YNNKEL (reference sequence). V trimming: 4 bases; J trimming: 10 bases; junction bases outside the gene matches: 14. The table lists this clone with many counts. Its matching antigen is unknown. The repertoire was sequenced with immunoSEQ multiplex PCR; TCRdb's copy has only in-frame clones and lacks some. The data contain tens of thousands of clones, 85% to 90% of them singletons. This specimen was peripheral blood, taken 28 days after the second AZD1222 dose. This chain links TRBV3-1 (or the pseudogene TRBV3-2) with TRBJ2-1; 15 nucleotides align to TRBD2. The origin of this receptor is an adult who received the AZD1222 COVID-19 vaccine. This CDR3 reads CASSRKNPGLAGGWEQFF. For the CDR3, the DNA is TGTGCCAGCAGCCGCAAGAATCCGGGACTAGCGGGGGGTTGGGAGCAGTTCTTC.